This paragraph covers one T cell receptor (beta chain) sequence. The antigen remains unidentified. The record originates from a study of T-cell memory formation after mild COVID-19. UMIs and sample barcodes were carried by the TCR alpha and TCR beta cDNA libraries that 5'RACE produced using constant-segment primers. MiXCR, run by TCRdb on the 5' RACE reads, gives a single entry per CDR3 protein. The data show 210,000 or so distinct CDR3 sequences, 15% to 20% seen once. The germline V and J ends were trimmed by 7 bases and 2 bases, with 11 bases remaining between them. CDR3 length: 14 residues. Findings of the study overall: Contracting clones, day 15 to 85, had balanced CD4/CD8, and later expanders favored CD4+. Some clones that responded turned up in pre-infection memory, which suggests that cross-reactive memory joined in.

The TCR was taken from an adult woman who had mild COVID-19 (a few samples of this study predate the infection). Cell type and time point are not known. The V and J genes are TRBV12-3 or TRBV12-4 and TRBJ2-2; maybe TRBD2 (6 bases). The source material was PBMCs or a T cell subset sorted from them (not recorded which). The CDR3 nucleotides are TGTGCCAGCAAAACGGGACTCAACACCGGGGAGCTGTTTTTT. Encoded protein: CASKTGLNTGELFF.